This TCR beta chain was identified in a study of cytomegalovirus exposure and HLA in healthy donors. A word on this clone: What it binds is unknown.

The PCR employed 60 Vbeta primers together with 13 Jbeta primers. Data came from immunoSEQ multiplex PCR; TCRdb stores just in-frame clones and leaves some out. In the table there are roughly 200,000 clones, 75% to 85% of which are singletons. The germline V gene has CDR1 MNHEY and CDR2 SMNVEV (reference sequence). The V end was cut by 2 bases, the J end by 6 bases, with 20 bases between. The CDR3 totals 18 residues. Study-wide results and caveats: Some TCR beta chains (more than 150 of them) were listed as cytomegalovirus-associated. In a later analysis, a missense DCLRE1C variant was linked to TCR beta V- and J-gene trimming. The authors judged a highly shared variant cluster likely a sequencing artifact.

This receptor was identified in an older woman in good health and CMV-seropositive. Sequencing was performed on PBMCs. The gene calls are TRBV27 and TRBJ1-6; D possibly corresponds to TRBD1 (5 bases). The CDR3 DNA reads as TGTGCCAGCAGTTTAGGGTGGCTGCGGGGGTCGTTTAATTCACCCCTCCACTTT. Protein sequence: CASSLGWLRGSFNSPLHF.